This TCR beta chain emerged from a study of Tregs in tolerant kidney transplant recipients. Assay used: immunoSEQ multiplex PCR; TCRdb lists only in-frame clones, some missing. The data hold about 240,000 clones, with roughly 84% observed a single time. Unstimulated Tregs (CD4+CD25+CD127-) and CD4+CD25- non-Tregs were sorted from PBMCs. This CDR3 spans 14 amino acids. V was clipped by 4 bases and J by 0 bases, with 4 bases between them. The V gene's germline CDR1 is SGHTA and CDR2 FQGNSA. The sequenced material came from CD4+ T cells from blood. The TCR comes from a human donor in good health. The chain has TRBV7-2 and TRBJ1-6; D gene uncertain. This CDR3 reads CASSYSSYNSPLHF. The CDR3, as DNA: TGTGCCAGCAGCTATAGCTCCTATAATTCACCCCTCCACTTT.